This TCR beta chain was identified in a study of control samples from healthy donors and cancer patients. Repertoires were generated with immunoSEQ multiplex PCR, while TCRdb's copy carries only in-frame clones and drops some. The profile shows 99,000 or so clones, roughly 85% of them singletons. A word on this clone: This same CDR3 is encoded by further DNA sequences in the sample.

CDR3 length: 16 residues. V was pared by 5 bases and J by 4 bases, with 3 bases of the junction left unmatched. The germline CDR1 and CDR2 sequences are LNHDA and SQIVND (reference sequence). The chain joins TRBV19 to TRBJ2-3; 16 positions match TRBD2. Sequencing was done on a sample of blood. This clonotype was sampled from a woman between 45 and 60 years old in good health. CDR3 sequence: CASSEGLAGGSDTQYF. The CDR3 DNA follows: TGTGCCAGTAGTGAGGGACTAGCGGGGGGGTCAGATACGCAGTATTTT.